These T cell receptor beta chains were read from a single sample in a study of early T cells in non-severe SARS-CoV-2 infection. MiXCR, run by TCRdb on the 5' RACE reads, gives a single entry per CDR3 protein. The profile shows tens of thousands of distinct CDR3 sequences, about 12% of them singletons. This specimen consisted of whole blood, obtained at baseline. The receptors originated from an adult who was a healthcare worker with PCR-confirmed SARS-CoV-2 infection or an uninfected control (not recorded which). Each CDR3 is given with its conserved first and last residue. The D gene is left open where the match is weak. Size values are once, few and many counts, or a class for expanded clones, and some rows have none.

v_call	clone_size	j_call	d_call	cdr3_aa	cdr3_nt
TRBV6-5	.	TRBJ1-5	.	CASSQRETSNQPQHF	TGTGCCAGCAGTCAGAGGGAGACAAGCAATCAGCCCCAGCATTTT
TRBV7-8	.	TRBJ2-1	.	CASSSREGASEQFF	TGTGCCAGCAGCTCCCGGGAAGGGGCGAGTGAGCAGTTCTTC
TRBV12-3/TRBV12-4	.	TRBJ2-5	.	CASTWGWGQETQYF	TGTGCCAGCACTTGGGGCTGGGGGCAAGAGACCCAGTACTTC
TRBV9	few	TRBJ2-3	.	CASSGAVATDTQYF	TGTGCCAGCAGCGGAGCAGTGGCCACAGATACGCAGTATTTT
TRBV14	.	TRBJ2-7	.	CASSQDLGGEQYF	TGTGCCAGCAGCCAAGATCTCGGTGGCGAGCAGTACTTC
TRBV10-3	many	TRBJ2-1	.	CAISLTVNEQFF	TGTGCCATCAGTCTCACCGTTAATGAGCAGTTCTTC
TRBV10-3	few	TRBJ2-2	.	CAARDNTGELFF	TGTGCCGCCCGGGACAACACCGGGGAGCTGTTTTTT
TRBV18	many	TRBJ1-2	.	CASSPVTVYGYTF	TGTGCCAGCTCACCAGTTACAGTCTATGGCTACACCTTC
TRBV14	few	TRBJ1-1	.	CASSQDPRLNTEAFF	TGTGCCAGCAGCCAAGATCCTAGACTAAACACTGAAGCTTTCTTT
TRBV19	few	TRBJ1-5	.	CASSRLPGPINQPQHF	TGTGCCAGTAGTAGGCTTCCGGGACCGATCAATCAGCCCCAGCATTTT
TRBV3-1	many	TRBJ1-1	.	CASSQGPIGGYTEAFF	TGTGCCAGCAGCCAGGGTCCTATCGGTGGCTACACTGAAGCTTTCTTT
TRBV25-1	many	TRBJ1-2	.	CASQPGTYYGYTF	TGTGCCAGCCAACCCGGCACCTACTATGGCTACACCTTC
TRBV7-9	many	TRBJ1-1	.	CASSSQGMGTEAFF	TGTGCCAGCAGCTCACAGGGAATGGGGACTGAAGCTTTCTTT
TRBV4-1	.	TRBJ1-1	.	CASSPRTFNTEAFF	TGCGCCAGCAGCCCCCGGACTTTTAACACTGAAGCTTTCTTT
TRBV12-3/TRBV12-4	few	TRBJ1-4	.	CASSFLGYNEKLFF	TGTGCCAGCAGTTTTCTCGGGTATAATGAAAAACTGTTTTTT
TRBV7-6	.	TRBJ2-7	TRBD1	CASSTGTGTYEQYF	TGTGCCAGCAGCACCGGGACAGGGACCTACGAGCAGTACTTC
TRBV5-4	few	TRBJ1-3	.	CASSPGVGAGNTIYF	TGTGCCAGCAGCCCCGGGGTCGGGGCAGGAAACACCATATATTTT
TRBV6-2/TRBV6-3	many	TRBJ2-1	TRBD2	CASSRRTSGRIDEQFF	TGTGCCAGCAGTCGCCGGACTAGCGGGAGGATCGATGAGCAGTTCTTC
TRBV5-4	few	TRBJ2-2	TRBD2	CASSLGLAGGPGGTGELFF	TGTGCCAGCAGCTTGGGACTAGCGGGAGGGCCCGGGGGAACCGGGGAGCTGTTTTTT
TRBV2	.	TRBJ1-1	.	CASSEGPFYEAFF	TGTGCCAGCAGTGAAGGCCCTTTTTACGAAGCTTTCTTT
TRBV12-3/TRBV12-4	few	TRBJ1-1	TRBD1	CAIERGTGYGEAFF	TGTGCCATAGAGAGAGGGACAGGGTACGGTGAAGCTTTCTTT
TRBV3-1	.	TRBJ1-1	.	CASSRRGETNTEAFF	TGTGCCAGCAGCCGCAGAGGGGAAACGAACACTGAAGCTTTCTTT
TRBV7-2	few	TRBJ2-1	TRBD2	CASSLRLAGQNEQFF	TGTGCCAGCAGCTTAAGACTAGCGGGCCAGAATGAGCAGTTCTTC